This T cell receptor (beta chain) was obtained from a study of PD-L1 blockade in urothelial cancer. Trimming stripped 5 bases from V and 0 bases from J, with 10 bases between. Germline values: CDR1 MNHEY, CDR2 SMNVEV (reference sequence). This CDR3 spans 14 amino acids. Clones were read by immunoSEQ multiplex PCR, and TCRdb kept only the in-frame ones, dropping some. The sample includes about 40,000 clones, 65% to 85% of them seen just once. For each patient, 1 to 8 samples were obtained, pretreatment and on-treatment. V usage is TRBV27 and J usage is TRBJ2-5; D not certain. Sample: PBMCs, taken around atezolizumab (anti-PD-L1) treatment. The clonotype comes from a man in his 60s with urothelial cancer. The CDR3 is CASSQRQNQETQYF. CDR3 coding DNA: TGTGCCAGCAGTCAACGACAAAACCAAGAGACCCAGTACTTC.